The rows below give T cell receptor beta chains drawn from one sample of a study of breast tumors, draining lymph nodes, adjacent tissues. MiXCR, applied by TCRdb to the multiplex PCR reads, yields one record per CDR3 protein. The data show over 150,000 distinct CDR3 sequences, 30% to 40% seen once. Sample: axillary lymph node tissue. These receptors were collected from a female donor with breast cancer. Some clones in this sample may be carry-over from other donors' samples. Each CDR3 is given with its conserved first and last residue. Fields, in order: J gene, D gene, clone size, V gene, CDR3 DNA, CDR3 protein. A D gene is named only where the DNA matches it firmly. Clone size, where shown, is once, few, many, or a class for clones that have expanded.

J: TRBJ1-4
D: NA
size: many
V: TRBV5-1
DNA: TGCGCCAGCAGCTTGGGGCTCGAGAATGAAAAACTGTTTTTT
CDR3: CASSLGLENEKLFF

J: TRBJ2-7
D: NA
size: many
V: TRBV28
DNA: TGTGCCAGCACCTCCCCGGCAAGATTCTACGAGCAGTACTTC
CDR3: CASTSPARFYEQYF

J: TRBJ2-1
D: NA
size: NA
V: TRBV24-1
DNA: TGTGCCCCGGGACTCTCCGCCTCCTACAATGAGCAGTTCTTC
CDR3: CAPGLSASYNEQFF

J: TRBJ2-5
D: TRBD1
size: many
V: TRBV2
DNA: TGTGCCAGCTCCGAACAGGGGTGGCAAGAGACCCAGTACTTC
CDR3: CASSEQGWQETQYF

J: TRBJ2-1
D: TRBD1
size: many
V: TRBV12-3/TRBV12-4
DNA: TGTGCCAGCAGTTGGACAGGCAATGAGCAGTTCTTC
CDR3: CASSWTGNEQFF

J: TRBJ1-4
D: NA
size: NA
V: TRBV2
DNA: TGTGCCAGCAGTGAAGAGAAACGGACTAATGAAAAACTGTTTTTT
CDR3: CASSEEKRTNEKLFF

J: TRBJ1-2
D: NA
size: many
V: TRBV2
DNA: TGTGCCAGCAATGTGGAGGGGAGGCCCTATGGCTACACCTTC
CDR3: CASNVEGRPYGYTF

J: TRBJ1-2
D: TRBD1
size: many
V: TRBV7-9
DNA: TGTGCCAGCAGCCCACAGGGGAACTATGGCTACACCTTC
CDR3: CASSPQGNYGYTF

J: TRBJ2-7
D: TRBD1
size: many
V: TRBV7-3
DNA: TGTGCCAGCAGCGCCGGGACAGGGGACTACGAGCAGTACTTC
CDR3: CASSAGTGDYEQYF

J: TRBJ2-7
D: NA
size: few
V: TRBV6-2/TRBV6-3
DNA: TGTGCCAGCAGTCACCCCTCCTACGAGCAGTACTTC
CDR3: CASSHPSYEQYF

J: TRBJ1-2
D: TRBD1
size: NA
V: TRBV6-5
DNA: TGTGTCAGCAGTGAAAATTATCAGGGGGGCCCAGGTGGCTACACCTTC
CDR3: CVSSENYQGGPGGYTF

J: TRBJ2-3
D: TRBD2
size: many
V: TRBV11-3
DNA: TGTGCCAGCAGCCCGGGACTAGCGAGCACAGATACGCAGTATTTT
CDR3: CASSPGLASTDTQYF

J: TRBJ2-7
D: TRBD2
size: NA
V: TRBV11-2
DNA: TGTGCCAGCAGCTTAGACCCTAGCGGGAGTGAGTCCTACGAGCAGTACTTC
CDR3: CASSLDPSGSESYEQYF

J: TRBJ2-5
D: TRBD1
size: many
V: TRBV6-6
DNA: TGTGCCACGTTCTCGGGACAGGGGGCTCCCCGGTCCTTC
CDR3: CATFSGQGAPRSF

J: TRBJ2-5
D: NA
size: NA
V: TRBV24-1
DNA: TGTGCCACCAGTGATTTAAGGGCGGGGGAGACCCAGTACTTC
CDR3: CATSDLRAGETQYF

J: TRBJ1-1
D: NA
size: NA
V: TRBV20-1
DNA: TGCAGTGCTAGAGAGGGTCGCAGGGGAAACACTGAAGCTTTCTTT
CDR3: CSAREGRRGNTEAFF

J: TRBJ2-1
D: TRBD2
size: NA
V: TRBV29-1
DNA: TGCAGCGTTAGCGGGGGGGCGGAATACAATGAGCAGTTCTTC
CDR3: CSVSGGAEYNEQFF

J: TRBJ2-7
D: NA
size: NA
V: TRBV2
DNA: TGTGCCAGCAGTGCCTTGTACGAGCAGTACTTC
CDR3: CASSALYEQYF

J: TRBJ2-1
D: TRBD2
size: many
V: TRBV7-9
DNA: TGTGCCAGCAGCTTTTTAGCGGGGGGTCTGAATGAGCAGTTCTTC
CDR3: CASSFLAGGLNEQFF

J: TRBJ2-7
D: NA
size: NA
V: TRBV11-2
DNA: TGTGCCAGCAGCTCACCGGGACCATCCCTTTACGAGCAGTACTTC
CDR3: CASSSPGPSLYEQYF

J: TRBJ1-6
D: TRBD1
size: NA
V: TRBV19
DNA: TGTGCCAGCTACCTCAGCGGGACAGGCGGGGCCAATTCACCCCTCCACTTT
CDR3: CASYLSGTGGANSPLHF

J: TRBJ2-7
D: TRBD2
size: NA
V: TRBV12-3/TRBV12-4
DNA: TGTGCCAGCAGCGTGAGGAGCGGGGGTGGAGCCGAGCAGTACTTC
CDR3: CASSVRSGGGAEQYF

J: TRBJ1-2
D: TRBD1
size: many
V: TRBV6-5
DNA: TGTGCCAGCAGTCACTCGAATCGGGGGACAGGGAGGGACGGCTACACCTTC
CDR3: CASSHSNRGTGRDGYTF

J: TRBJ1-1
D: TRBD1
size: NA
V: TRBV12-3/TRBV12-4
DNA: TGTGCCAGCAAGCGCGGGACAGGGAAGACTGAAGCTTTCTTT
CDR3: CASKRGTGKTEAFF

J: TRBJ1-2
D: TRBD1
size: many
V: TRBV19
DNA: TGTGCCAGTAGTATGGGGGACAGCCTTGGGGGCTACACCTTC
CDR3: CASSMGDSLGGYTF

J: TRBJ2-1
D: NA
size: many
V: TRBV7-9
DNA: TGTGCCAGCAGCTTAGCGGAAAGACCTATACCCGATGAGCAGTTCTTC
CDR3: CASSLAERPIPDEQFF

J: TRBJ2-3
D: TRBD2
size: few
V: TRBV3-1
DNA: TGTGCCAGCAGCAGGGGGACTAGCGGGGGAATAGATACGCAGTATTTT
CDR3: CASSRGTSGGIDTQYF

J: TRBJ1-5
D: TRBD1
size: few
V: TRBV6-6
DNA: TGTGCCAGCAGTCACGGACAGGGGGCTGGTCAGCCCCAGCATTTT
CDR3: CASSHGQGAGQPQHF

J: TRBJ1-1
D: NA
size: NA
V: TRBV20-1
DNA: TGCAGTGCTAGGCAAGGGAACACTGAAGCTTTCTTT
CDR3: CSARQGNTEAFF

J: TRBJ2-5
D: NA
size: many
V: TRBV7-9
DNA: TGTGCCAGCAGCACAGGGACTTCTCAAGAGACCCAGTACTTC
CDR3: CASSTGTSQETQYF

J: TRBJ2-5
D: TRBD2
size: many
V: TRBV5-1
DNA: TGCGCCAGGGCGATAGCGGGAGCCAAAAAAAGCGGGACCCAGTACTTC
CDR3: CARAIAGAKKSGTQYF

J: TRBJ2-5
D: NA
size: many
V: TRBV24-1
DNA: TGTGCCACCAGTGAACCAGGGACAGAGACCCAGTACTTC
CDR3: CATSEPGTETQYF

J: TRBJ2-2
D: TRBD2
size: many
V: TRBV5-1
DNA: TGCGCCAGCAGCTTAACCCCCACCGGGACTAGCGGGGGTAGGGCCGGGGAGCTGTTTTTT
CDR3: CASSLTPTGTSGGRAGELFF

J: TRBJ1-2
D: NA
size: NA
V: TRBV10-3
DNA: TGTGCCTTTTCCCGGGACGGATATGGCTACACCTTC
CDR3: CAFSRDGYGYTF

J: TRBJ2-1
D: NA
size: many
V: TRBV5-1
DNA: TGCGCCAGCAGCTCCCAAGGGGGGACCTCCTACAATGAGCAGTTCTTC
CDR3: CASSSQGGTSYNEQFF

J: TRBJ2-7
D: NA
size: NA
V: TRBV11-2
DNA: TGTGCCAGCAGCTTCCTTCGGGATCCCTACGAACAGTACTTC
CDR3: CASSFLRDPYEQYF

J: TRBJ2-1
D: NA
size: NA
V: TRBV13
DNA: TGTGCCCGCAGCTATCCTAGGGGGGGGGGAGATGAGCAGTTCTTC
CDR3: CARSYPRGGGDEQFF

J: TRBJ2-7
D: NA
size: many
V: TRBV4-2
DNA: TGTGCCAGCAGCCAAGAGGTTGCGGGGGCGGTTTACGAGCAGTACTTC
CDR3: CASSQEVAGAVYEQYF

J: TRBJ1-2
D: TRBD1
size: many
V: TRBV6-1
DNA: TGTGCCAGCAGGGTCGACAGGGGCTATGGCTACACCTTC
CDR3: CASRVDRGYGYTF

J: TRBJ1-1
D: TRBD1
size: NA
V: TRBV6-1
DNA: TGTGCCAGCAGTGGCTACAGGGGTCCTGAAGCTTTCTTT
CDR3: CASSGYRGPEAFF

J: TRBJ1-1
D: TRBD1
size: NA
V: TRBV29-1
DNA: TGCAGCGCCCACAGGGGGGGCACTGAAGCTTTCTTT
CDR3: CSAHRGGTEAFF

J: TRBJ2-2
D: NA
size: many
V: TRBV30
DNA: TGTGCCTGGAGTGTGAAAGACGGGGAGCTGTTTTTT
CDR3: CAWSVKDGELFF